One and the same sample provided the 27 T cell receptor beta chains below, sequenced in a study of T cell responses to AZD1222 COVID-19 vaccine. Sequencing used immunoSEQ multiplex PCR; TCRdb keeps in-frame clones, though not all of them. This table has approximately 110,000 clones, 88% appearing once. The specimen comprised peripheral blood, sampled on day 0 of AZD1222 vaccination. The receptors stem from an adult in good health.

The V and J genes are TRBV5-8 and TRBJ1-2, with TRBD1 matching 9 bases. Germline trimming cut 0 bases from V and 1 base from J; bases unmatched to any gene: 4. Germline V CDR1 and CDR2: SGHTS, YDEGEE. The CDR3 contains 16 residues. Here the CDR3 DNA reads TGTGCCAGCAGCTTGGCCTGGACAGGGGTTAACTATGGCTACACCTTC. It translates to CASSLAWTGVNYGYTF.

This sequence joins TRBV6-1 and TRBJ1-2; D gene unclear. The CDR3 is made up of 15 amino acids. The germline V gene encodes CDR1 MNHNS and CDR2 SASEGT. Deletions cut 0 bases from V and 5 bases from J, with 13 bases between. CDR3 in DNA: TGTGCCAGCAGTGAAGCCCTGAGCGGGTTATATGGCTACACCTTC. Amino acids: CASSEALSGLYGYTF.

This chain joins TRBV30 and TRBJ1-6, with D perhaps TRBD1 (5 bases). V lost 8 bases, J lost 7 bases, and 15 bases lay in between. The CDR3 is 13 residues long. Germline V gene sequence: CDR1 GTSNPN, CDR2 SVGIG (reference sequence). The CDR3 here is CALSGAANSPLHF. In DNA, the CDR3 is TGTGCCCTCTCTGGGGCAGCAAATTCACCCCTCCACTTT.

V usage is TRBV6-5 and J usage is TRBJ1-2; 9 nucleotides line up with TRBD1. After removal of 9 bases from V and 11 bases from J, the junction contained 13 bases not matched to a gene. The CDR3 length is 13 residues. The germline gives CDR1 MNHEY, CDR2 SVGAGI. The CDR3 spells CARTKGLTGGYTF. Written as DNA, the CDR3 is TGTGCCAGGACTAAAGGTCTGACAGGGGGGTACACCTTC.

This clone was picked up one time. V and J are TRBV6-5 and TRBJ1-2; no clear D gene. Germline CDR1 reads MNHEY; CDR2 reads SVGAGI. Trimming left V 0 bases short and J 3 bases short, with 8 bases between. The CDR3 spans 14 residues. CDR3 sequence: CASSYSAAHYGYTF. The CDR3 DNA follows: TGTGCCAGCAGTTACTCGGCAGCCCACTATGGCTACACCTTC.

The chain combines TRBV27 with TRBJ1-1; 9 bases line up with TRBD1. Germline trimming cut 4 bases from V and 5 bases from J; bases unmatched to any gene: 8. Germline V CDR1 and CDR2: MNHEY, SMNVEV (reference sequence). The CDR3 consists of 15 residues. CDR3: CASSSRGQGRTEAFF. In DNA form, the CDR3 reads TGTGCCAGCAGTTCCAGAGGACAGGGGAGGACTGAAGCTTTCTTT.

Only one count was recorded for this clone. The V gene is TRBV7-9, the J gene TRBJ2-7, with D unresolved. The germline V and J ends were trimmed by 10 bases and 3 bases, with 7 bases remaining between them. Germline-derived CDR1 and CDR2 are SEHNR and FQNEAQ (reference sequence). The CDR3 extends over 10 amino acids. The DNA of the CDR3 is TGTGCCATCGGTGGCTACGAGCAGTACTTC. Protein product: CAIGGYEQYF.

The chain couples TRBV7-9 to TRBJ1-1; maybe TRBD1 (5 bases). The germline CDR1 and CDR2 sequences are SEHNR and FQNEAQ (reference sequence). Trimming took off 5 bases at V and 1 base at J, with 11 bases between the two ends. The CDR3 has 14 amino acids. CDR3 amino acids: CASSPRGTNTEAFF. As DNA, the CDR3 is TGTGCCAGCAGCCCCCGGGGGACGAACACTGAAGCTTTCTTT.

This clone appeared a few times. This rearrangement joins TRBV10-3 to TRBJ1-2; the D gene is possibly TRBD1 (5 bases). The CDR3 sequence is 15 residues long. V lost 6 bases and J lost 5, with 19 bases in between. Germline CDR1 is ENHRY and CDR2 is SYGVKD. The CDR3 spells CAIRAGTKGLYGYTF. The CDR3 coding sequence is TGTGCCATCAGAGCCGGGACTAAGGGGTTATATGGCTACACCTTC.

The V gene is TRBV6-6, the J gene TRBJ2-5; 10 bases are shared with TRBD1. The CDR3 consists of 15 residues. J lost 4 bases, V lost 4 bases, and 6 bases had no gene match. The germline gives CDR1 MNHNY, CDR2 SVGAGI (reference sequence). CDR3 amino acids: CASSSPGQGRETQYF. The CDR3 DNA sequence: TGTGCCAGCAGTTCCCCGGGACAGGGGCGAGAGACCCAGTACTTC.

This chain uses TRBV7-9 with TRBJ2-7, with D hard to call. The V and J ends lost 5 bases and 3 bases respectively, with 11 bases between them. The CDR3 sequence is 13 residues long. Germline-derived CDR1 and CDR2 are SEHNR and FQNEAQ (reference sequence). As DNA, the CDR3 is TGTGCCAGCAGCCTACAGAGCTACTACGAGCAGTACTTC. Protein product: CASSLQSYYEQYF.

The chain combines TRBV25-1 with TRBJ1-4; D remains ambiguous. V lost 0 bases, J lost 0 bases, and 14 bases lay in between. Germline V gene sequence: CDR1 MGHDK, CDR2 SYGVNS. The CDR3 length is 18 residues. In DNA form, the CDR3 reads TGTGCCAGCAGTGAATATACCTCCTCGGGTGCAACTAATGAAAAACTGTTTTTT. This codes for CASSEYTSSGATNEKLFF.

V is TRBV5-1 and J is TRBJ2-2, with D perhaps TRBD1 or TRBD2 (5 bases each). This CDR3 has 14 residues. The V gene lost 0 bases and the J gene lost 7 bases, with 10 bases spanning the gap. Germline assignment: CDR1 SGHRS and CDR2 YFSETQ. The CDR3 DNA follows: TGCGCCAGCAGCTTGGCCTGGGGGAACGGGGAGCTGTTTTTT. Translating it yields CASSLAWGNGELFF.

The J gene is TRBJ2-5, the V gene TRBV28, with D possibly TRBD2 on 5 matching bases. The CDR3 contains 15 residues. Germline V gene sequence: CDR1 MDHEN, CDR2 SYDVKM. The V end lost 3 bases, the J end lost 3 bases, and 14 bases lay between the germline ends. CDR3 nucleotide sequence: TGTGCCAGCAGTTTCCGGGAAACGTACAAAGAGACCCAGTACTTC. Protein sequence: CASSFRETYKETQYF.

The rearrangement links TRBV11-3 to TRBJ1-2; D possibly corresponds to TRBD1 (5 bases). Germline V CDR1 and CDR2: SGHNT, YENEEA. The CDR3 has 14 residues. The germline V and J ends were trimmed by 3 bases and 3 bases, with 11 bases remaining between them. The CDR3 sequence is CASSFGGDDYGYTF. The CDR3 region has the DNA TGTGCCAGCAGCTTTGGGGGGGACGACTATGGCTACACCTTC.

CDR3 sequence reads: CASRGSITGELFF. For the CDR3, the DNA is TGTGCCAGCCGCGGGAGTATCACCGGGGAGCTGTTTTTT. The genes are TRBV28 and TRBJ2-2, with 7 nucleotides matching TRBD2. J gave up 4 bases and V 8 bases, and 4 bases lay outside the gene matches. Germline-derived CDR1 and CDR2 are MDHEN and SYDVKM. This CDR3 has 13 amino acids.

As to this clone: Other DNA sequences in the same sample also yield this CDR3. The chain has TRBV15 and TRBJ1-1; no clear D. Germline CDR1 and CDR2: LNHNV and YYDKDF (reference sequence). V lost 3 bases and J 8 bases, leaving 10 bases between the germline ends. The CDR3 is 12 residues long. CDR3 DNA sequence: TGTGCCACCAGCAGGGATCTGAGGGAAGCTTTCTTT. The encoded protein is CATSRDLREAFF.

This chain uses TRBV5-1 with TRBJ1-1; 7 bases agree with TRBD1. From germline, CDR1 is SGHRS and CDR2 YFSETQ. The CDR3 loop spans 15 amino acids. V gave up 4 bases and J gave up 2 bases; unmatched junction bases: 8. DNA of the CDR3: TGCGCCAGCAGCACAACCGGGACAGCAAACACTGAAGCTTTCTTT. Its protein is CASSTTGTANTEAFF.

The chain couples TRBV5-5 to TRBJ1-5; D call uncertain. V gave up 0 bases and J gave up 10 bases, with 11 bases separating them. Germline CDR1 SGHKS, CDR2 YYEKEE (reference sequence). The CDR3 consists of 13 residues. The CDR3 coding sequence is TGTGCCAGCAGCTTGGAATGGGCAGGACCCCAGCATTTT. It translates to CASSLEWAGPQHF. The full variable domain, its missing parts supplied by reference TRBV5-5 and TRBJ1-5, is DAGVTQSPTHLIKTRGQQVTLRCSPISGHKSVSWYQQVLGQGPQFIFQYYEKEERGRGNFPDRFSARQFPNYSSELNVNALLLGDSALYLCASSLEWAGPQHFGDGTRLSIL.

The V and J genes are TRBV4-3 and TRBJ2-6; D might be TRBD2 (6 bases). Per the germline V gene, CDR1 is LGHNA and CDR2 is YSLEER. The CDR3 sequence is 15 residues long. The V and J ends lost 4 bases and 7 bases respectively, with 14 bases between them. The CDR3 DNA is TGCGCCAGCAGCCCCGGGACTTCCCTAGCCAACGTCCTGACTTTC. Its protein product is CASSPGTSLANVLTF.

This chain connects TRBV7-2 to TRBJ1-1; D is possibly TRBD1 (6 bases). Trimming removed 2 bases from V and 0 bases from J, with 10 bases in between. CDR1 and CDR2 from the germline V gene are SGHTA and FQGNSA. The CDR3 consists of 15 residues. CDR3 sequence (DNA): TGTGCCAGCAGCTTACCGCAGGGGATGAACACTGAAGCTTTCTTT. Its protein is CASSLPQGMNTEAFF. Complete variable domain (other parts from reference TRBV7-2 and TRBJ1-1): GAGVSQSPSNKVTEKGKDVELRCDPISGHTALYWYRQSLGQGLEFLIYFQGNSAPDKSGLPSDRFSAERTGGSVSTLTIQRTQQEDSAVYLCASSLPQGMNTEAFFGQGTRLTVV.

The chain carries TRBV5-8 and TRBJ1-5; D is unclear. Germline V lookup: CDR1 SGHTS, CDR2 YDEGEE. The CDR3 length is 16 residues. V was cut by 0 bases and J by 1 base, with 11 bases left in between. The CDR3 DNA sequence: TGTGCCAGCAGCTTGGCCGGGCGGTCGAGCAATCAGCCCCAGCATTTT. This codes for CASSLAGRSSNQPQHF.

The chain employs TRBV4-3 and TRBJ2-5, with D perhaps matching TRBD1 or TRBD2 (5 bases each). With 3 bases removed from V and 7 bases from J, the gap between germline ends came to 15 bases. CDR1 LGHNA and CDR2 YSLEER come from the germline V gene. The CDR3 has 14 residues. CDR3 sequence: CASSQSGTSGTQYF. The CDR3 bases are TGCGCCAGCAGCCAGTCAGGGACCAGCGGGACCCAGTACTTC.

The J gene is TRBJ1-5, the V gene TRBV7-2, with D possibly being TRBD1 (5 bases). Germline CDR1 reads SGHTA; CDR2 reads FQGNSA. This CDR3 contains 15 residues. Trimming shortened V by 1 base and J by 6 bases, and 13 bases separated the two germline ends. CDR3 protein: CASSLGQGFSQPQHF. CDR3 sequence (DNA): TGTGCCAGCAGCTTAGGGCAGGGTTTTAGTCAGCCCCAGCATTTT. Complete variable domain (other parts from reference TRBV7-2 and TRBJ1-5): GAGVSQSPSNKVTEKGKDVELRCDPISGHTALYWYRQSLGQGLEFLIYFQGNSAPDKSGLPSDRFSAERTGGSVSTLTIQRTQQEDSAVYLCASSLGQGFSQPQHFGDGTRLSIL.

This chain connects TRBV27 to TRBJ1-5, with D possibly TRBD1 on 5 matching bases. Looked up from germline, CDR1 is MNHEY and CDR2 is SMNVEV (reference sequence). The CDR3 consists of 15 residues. The germline V and J ends were trimmed by 2 bases and 1 base, with 9 bases remaining between them. CDR3 in amino acids: CASSLDRQSNQPQHF. DNA for the CDR3: TGTGCCAGCAGTTTAGATAGACAGAGCAATCAGCCCCAGCATTTT.

This clone showed up just once. The chain is built from TRBV5-1 and TRBJ1-1, with 8 bases that match TRBD1. Germline CDR1 SGHRS, CDR2 YFSETQ. V gave up 4 bases and J gave up 7 bases; unmatched junction bases: 6. The CDR3 sequence is 13 residues long. CDR3 coding DNA: TGCGCCAGCAGCCCGGACAGGGCGGGTGAAGCTTTCTTT. Its protein product is CASSPDRAGEAFF.

In its sample, this clone was seen once. The chain has TRBV19 and TRBJ2-2; D may be TRBD1 (5 bases). Between the trimmed V and J ends, which lost 1 base and 5 bases, there was a span of 11 bases. CDR3 size: 15 residues. Germline V gene sequence: CDR1 LNHDA, CDR2 SQIVND (reference sequence). CDR3 nucleotides: TGTGCCAGTAGTATAGGGGCCAGGGCGACCGGGGAGCTGTTTTTT. Translation gives CASSIGARATGELFF.